This section outlines one TCR beta chain sequence together with its context. Its binding antigen is unknown. The data were obtained in a study of cytomegalovirus exposure and HLA in healthy donors (dated by TCRdb to 2017 to 2019). For the wider study: An earlier analysis of 587 of the donors reported 276 Gb of sequence data and 117 million unique TCR beta sequences obtained from approximately 180 million T cells. Typing coverage differed by locus: A, B, C, DRB1 and DQB1 were typed in roughly 620-630 donors, DQA1 in 500 to 550, DPA1 in around 610, and DPB1 in 400 to 490. Class I and class II HLA loci were covered by the typing at four-digit resolution. The study was designed to test whether signatures of past pathogen exposure could be identified by cataloging public T cell receptors. Among the approximately 430 genotyped donors, around 81% belonged to the genetic ancestry cluster associated with self-reported Caucasian donors. Because of strong linkage in the cohort, a handful of DR-DQ haplotypes were treated as single units for association and clustering. Donor age, sex, ethnicity and CMV serostatus were compiled alongside the repertoire data. To predict cytomegalovirus infection status, the study combined high-throughput TCR immunosequencing, statistical association of individual TCRs with disease status, and machine learning. An earlier analysis of 587 of the donors used high-throughput TCR beta sequencing to judge whether each TCR beta V gene segment behaved as functional or pseudogenic. A later analysis re-examined previously published TCR beta repertoires from several hundred donors and added high-resolution HLA genotyping to investigate patterns of TCR occurrence. The study used immunosequencing to profile the T cell repertoires of approximately 640 subjects and linked those repertoires to cytomegalovirus serostatus. In addition to the first cohort of approximately 670 subjects, a separate validation cohort of 120 different subjects was used. Genome-wide SNP genotypes for about 60% of the roughly 670 donors were used in a later genetic analysis, which treated that subset as a discovery cohort. Among some 400 genotyped donors of the cohort, an average of around 240,000 unique TCR beta nucleotide sequences was sequenced per donor, of which about 19% were non-productive. An early release covering roughly 600 HLA-typed donors comprised roughly 300 gigabases of sequencing data and 85 million or so unique TCR sequences. Rather than drawing on any new phenotypic data, the later analysis identified candidate immune exposures from TCR beta sequences and the way those sequences occurred across donors. All discovery cohort repertoires had been generated using a single sequencing platform. Study-level results and caveats: HLA typing was unavailable for some donors at each locus, so association tests used only the typed subset. Because counts were too low, 15 to 20 rarely observed V segments, including chromosome 9 orphons, were left out of the earlier analysis of a few hundred of the donors. The authors suggested that the approach could potentially be generalized to other disease states and immunological phenotypes. According to a later analysis, parvovirus B19, influenza, CMV and Epstein-Barr virus appeared linked to several top co-occurrence clusters. A further reported finding was that TCR beta sequences accurately predicted the HLA-A and HLA-B alleles for most subjects in the first cohort. Most TCR sequences were seen in very few donors, while some public TCRs were found in many individuals. A total of 164 TCR beta chains were listed by the study as associated with cytomegalovirus. Presence/absence analyses assumed roughly uniform sequencing depth across donors, an assumption that may not hold. A later analysis found that HLA-associated TCR beta chains were more clonally expanded and had lower generation probabilities than equally common non-associated chains. A later analysis found that most CMV-associated TCR beta chains appeared HLA-restricted, with HLA associations seemingly driven largely by CMV exposure. In both the original and validation cohorts, the classifier was reported to diagnose cytomegalovirus status with high specificity and sensitivity. When HLA alleles, especially DR and DQ, strongly co-occurred, TCR associations were difficult to assign to individual alleles. In a later analysis, some 17,000 TCR beta sequences were associated with specific HLA alleles at a false discovery rate of 0.05. Correlated functional status among segregating V segments might reflect linkage disequilibrium, but an unknown experimental factor could not be ruled out. A later genetic analysis reported fewer N-insertions in productive TCRs among donors in an Asian-associated ancestry cluster than the approximately 670-donor mean. According to a later analysis, TCR association rates differed among HLA loci, with DRB1 alleles showing the most associated TCRs and HLA-C alleles showing the fewest. The sequencing pipeline was judged likely to have produced a cluster of highly shared sequence variants as a technical artifact. V-gene and J-gene trimming of TCR beta chains was associated with a missense DCLRE1C variant in a later genetic analysis, and the association was replicated in an independent cohort. Only TCR beta chains were sequenced in this cohort, and the absence of alpha or paired-chain data limited detectable features. Immune exposure information for the cohort was limited to CMV serostatus. An earlier analysis of several hundred of the donors showed that most TCR beta V segments appeared in productive rearrangements either about 90% or about 30% of the time, which broadly matched IMGT annotations. The 87-base-pair reads could not distinguish some IMGT-functional V segments, including TRBV6-2 and TRBV6-3, so those segments were excluded. Three of the identified cytomegalovirus-associated TCR beta chains were confirmed in vitro to be specific for cytomegalovirus antigens.

The cohort consisted of 600 to 700 healthy bone marrow donors. At the time of sampling, all cohort members were nominally healthy, though unrecorded immune exposures were likely present. The donor tested CMV seropositive and was one of the 289 seropositive cohort members. A peripheral blood sample was collected from each donor, and TCR beta sequencing was performed on peripheral blood mononuclear cells. The Qiagen DNeasy Blood Extraction Kit was used to extract genomic DNA from the blood cell samples. Trimming removed 8 bases from V and 8 bases from J, leaving 15 bases between the germline ends. From the cysteine through the phenylalanine, the CDR3 covers 12 amino acids. The read is trimmed to its CDR3 DNA, 36 bases read in frame from base 1. CDR1 is given as MDHEN and CDR2 as SYDVKM, both from the germline V gene. Library preparation was by the immunoSEQ multiplex PCR assay. The multiplex PCR relied on a mix of 60 forward primers for TCR Vbeta segments and 13 reverse primers for TCR Jbeta segments. The CDR3 region of rearranged TCR beta genes was amplified from genomic DNA with a multiplex PCR assay. Amplified TCR beta libraries were sequenced as 87-base-pair reads on the Illumina HiSeq System. The published analysis was carried out like this. A later analysis tallied around 80 million unique TCR beta chains across the 640 or so repertoires, and roughly 11 million of those chains were shared by two or more donors. Raw reads were error-corrected and collapsed into unique sequences by a nearest-neighbor algorithm in which closely related sequences were merged to remove PCR and sequencing errors. V, D and J gene segments were assigned by aligning CDR3 sequences to IMGT reference sequences. For a sequence to be retained, a match of at least six nucleotides to both a V gene segment and a J gene segment was required. A rearrangement was called productive if the CDR3 had no stop codons and remained in frame with V and J, and every other rearrangement was called non-productive. Following IMGT convention, CDR3 was defined as the stretch from the second conserved V-encoded cysteine up to the conserved J-encoded phenylalanine. Sequences without an unambiguous match to a single V gene segment were excluded from the earlier analysis of 587 of the donors. In an earlier analysis of about 590 of the donors, a V segment was called functional when productive rearrangements were above 56.7%, and segregating when the standard deviation between donors exceeded 5%. A statistical classification framework was built to diagnose cytomegalovirus status from the catalog of TCR beta chain sequences. A later analysis assigned V and J genes by comparing TCR nucleotide sequences with IMGT/GENE-DB human TR gene sequences. The TCRdist pipeline was used in a later analysis to assign CDR3 sequences and most-parsimonious VDJ recombination scenarios. In a later analysis, every TCR beta chain was defined by the combination of its CDR3 amino acid sequence and its V-gene family, and reads without a unique V-gene family were dropped. To address suspected cross-contamination and a sequencing artifact, a later analysis removed under 600 highly shared, low-generation-probability nucleotide sequences. A later analysis calculated a clonal expansion index for each public chain from normalized within-repertoire ranks of inferred template counts. In a later analysis, generation probabilities were computed using a VDJ recombination model fitted to out-of-frame rearrangements, and the results were checked against IGoR. A later analysis scored TCR-TCR, TCR-HLA and TCR-CMV co-occurrence with hypergeometric tests, applying a repertoire-size bias correction to TCR pairs. To estimate false discovery rates, a later analysis permuted the HLA or CMV assignments 20 times. In a later analysis, co-occurring TCRs were grouped using DBSCAN, with TCRdist sequence similarity added in when clustering inside HLA-allele-positive subsets. Co-occurrence clustering excluded repertoires with fewer than 30,000 or more than 120,000 public chains, plus five with anomalous nucleotide sharing. TCRdb's version of the immuneACCESS table is confined to in-frame rearrangements and falls short of the full clone set. An unresolved V gene accounts for under half of the shortfall where checked; the remainder is of unknown origin. The V and J calls and the clone size are those of that table, but D and trimming were determined from the DNA. The table for this sample shows roughly 200,000 clones. 0.95% to 1.3% of the sample is in the top ten clones.

The sequence came from a girl aged 2 to 10 in good health and CMV-seropositive. The sequencing input was PBMCs. Here the chain combines TRBV28 and TRBJ1-2; too little of a D gene remains to name it. The sequence in DNA is TGTGCCAGCCAAGAACCGATCGGGGGCTACACCTTC. Translated, this is CASQEPIGGYTF.